This TCR beta chain was sequenced during a study of cytomegalovirus exposure and HLA in healthy donors. Study-level findings and limits: Later analysis suggested most CMV-associated TCR beta chains were HLA-restricted. Previous analysis showed most TCR beta V segments were productive about 87% or about 30% of the time.

PCR used 60 Vbeta primers and 13 Jbeta primers. The protocol was immunoSEQ multiplex PCR, while the TCRdb copy is restricted to in-frame clones and leaves out a portion. The sample holds 200,000 to 250,000 clones. On this clone: No antigen is known for it.

With 1 base clipped from V and 4 bases from J, the junction kept 9 bases outside the gene matches. The CDR3 length is 18 residues. The germline V gene has CDR1 LGHNT and CDR2 FRNRAP. The clonotype originates from a woman in her 30s in good health and CMV-seropositive. The sample comprised PBMCs. V usage is TRBV12-5 and J usage is TRBJ2-3, with 12 positions matching TRBD1. The CDR3 is CASGLAAPGQGASDTQYF. In DNA, the CDR3 is TGTGCTAGTGGTTTGGCCGCTCCGGGACAGGGGGCCTCAGATACGCAGTATTTT.